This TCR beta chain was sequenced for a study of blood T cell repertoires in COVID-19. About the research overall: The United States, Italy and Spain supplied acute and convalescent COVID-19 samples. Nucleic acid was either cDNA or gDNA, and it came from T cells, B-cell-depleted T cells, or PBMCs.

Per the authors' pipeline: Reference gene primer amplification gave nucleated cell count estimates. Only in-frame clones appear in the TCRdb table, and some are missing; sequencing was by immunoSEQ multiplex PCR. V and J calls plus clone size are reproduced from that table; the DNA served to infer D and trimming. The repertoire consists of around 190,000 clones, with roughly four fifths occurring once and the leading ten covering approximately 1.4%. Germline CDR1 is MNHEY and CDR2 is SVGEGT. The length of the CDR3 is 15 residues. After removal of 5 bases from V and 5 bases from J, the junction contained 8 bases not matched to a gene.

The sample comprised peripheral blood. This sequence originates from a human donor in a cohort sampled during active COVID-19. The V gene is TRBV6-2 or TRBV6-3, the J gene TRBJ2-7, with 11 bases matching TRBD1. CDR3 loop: CASSHGQGAADEQYF. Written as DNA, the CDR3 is TGTGCCAGCAGTCACGGACAGGGGGCTGCCGACGAGCAGTACTTC.